These 15 T cell receptor beta chains were all obtained from the same sample, sequenced in a study of T cells after yellow fever vaccination. TCRdb ran MiXCR on the 5' RACE reads and lists one entry per CDR3 protein. The sample records some 160,000 distinct CDR3 sequences, almost 7% being singletons. The material was CD4+ T cells sorted from PBMCs, obtained 5 days after the first yellow fever vaccination. The receptor set was obtained from a young man who received the YFV17D yellow fever vaccine.

This clonotype has at least ten counts. This chain joins TRBV5-5 and TRBJ2-3; D not resolved. The CDR3 contains 12 residues. The germline CDR1 and CDR2 sequences are SGHKS and YYEKEE (reference sequence). V shed 0 bases and J shed 9 bases, with 8 bases lying between them. The CDR3, as DNA: TGTGCCAGCAGCTTGGAGAAGGCAACGCAGTATTTT. Translated: CASSLEKATQYF. Full variable domain (outside the CDR3, taken from reference TRBV5-5 and TRBJ2-3): DAGVTQSPTHLIKTRGQQVTLRCSPISGHKSVSWYQQVLGQGPQFIFQYYEKEERGRGNFPDRFSARQFPNYSSELNVNALLLGDSALYLCASSLEKATQYFGPGTRLTVL.

The rearrangement links TRBV9 to TRBJ1-1, with a tentative D call TRBD1 (5 bases). The CDR3 spans 14 residues. V lost 0 bases and J 4 bases, leaving 10 bases between the germline ends. Germline CDR1 reads SGDLS; CDR2 reads YYNGEE. CDR3 nucleotides: TGTGCCAGCAGCGTAGGGTCTAGGGGCACTGAAGCTTTCTTT. It translates to CASSVGSRGTEAFF.

This clonotype has a handful of counts. The CDR3 nucleotides are TGTGCCAGCAGCCCCTCCCCTAGCGGTCCCTACGAGCAGTACGTC. It is translated as CASSPSPSGPYEQYV. This chain links TRBV5-4 with TRBJ2-7; the match to TRBD2 covers 7 bases. Per germline, CDR1 SGHNT and CDR2 YYREEE (reference sequence). This CDR3 comprises 15 residues. After removal of 4 bases from V and 2 bases from J, the junction contained 9 bases not matched to a gene.

Ten or more counts support this clonotype. The rearrangement uses TRBV11-1 and TRBJ1-1; D is possibly TRBD1 (5 bases). The ends were cut back, 3 bases at V and 5 bases at J, with 10 bases in the middle. CDR1 and CDR2 (germline): SGHAT, FQDESV (reference sequence). This CDR3 has 13 amino acids. The CDR3 DNA sequence: TGTGCCAGCAGCTTTAGGGGATTAACTGAAGCTTTCTTT. This codes for CASSFRGLTEAFF.

The genes are TRBV30 and TRBJ2-5; no firm D call. V was shortened by 4 bases and J by 1 base, with 16 bases between the two germline ends. CDR1 and CDR2 from the germline V gene are GTSNPN and SVGIG (reference sequence). The CDR3 has 15 amino acids. The CDR3 here is CAWTITGHFQETQYF. CDR3 DNA: TGTGCCTGGACCATCACCGGGCACTTCCAAGAGACCCAGTACTTC.

This clonotype was recorded at least ten times. The CDR3 DNA sequence: TGTGCCAGCAGCTTCCCTGGGGCCAACGTCCTGACTTTC. This codes for CASSFPGANVLTF. The chain carries TRBV7-2 and TRBJ2-6; no definite D call. CDR3 size: 13 residues. Germline lookup yields CDR1 SGHTA and CDR2 FQGNSA. Trimming pared 3 bases from V and 2 bases from J, leaving 2 bases between.

Only a few counts were recorded for this clonotype. The chain carries TRBV7-9 and TRBJ2-3, with D unclear. The CDR3 is made up of 15 amino acids. The germline CDR1 and CDR2 sequences are SEHNR and FQNEAQ (reference sequence). V was pared by 5 bases and J by 1 base, with 13 bases between. The CDR3 spells CASSRTLGGTDTQYF. In nucleotides, the CDR3 is TGTGCCAGCAGCCGTACACTGGGTGGCACAGATACGCAGTATTTT. Looking up the rest from reference TRBV7-9 and TRBJ2-3 gives the full variable domain: DTGVSQNPRHKITKRGQNVTFRCDPISEHNRLYWYRQTLGQGPEFLTYFQNEAQLEKSRLLSDRFSAERPKGSFSTLEIQRTEQGDSAMYLCASSRTLGGTDTQYFGPGTRLTVL.

Regarding this clonotype: A much larger clone differs from this one at a single base, so this may be a read error. The gene calls are TRBV6-2 or TRBV6-3 and TRBJ1-5; D is uncertain. The CDR3 is 14 residues long. Trimming left V 0 bases short and J 5 bases short, with 8 bases between. Looked up from germline, CDR1 is MNHEY and CDR2 is SVGEGT. The chain's CDR3 is CASSYSEGYQPQHF. CDR3 DNA: TGTGCCAGCAGTTACTCGGAGGGTTATCAGCCCCAGCATTTT.

In its sample, this clonotype was seen many times. The rearrangement links TRBV7-2 to TRBJ1-6; a weak D match, TRBD1 (6 bases). The length of the CDR3 is 15 residues. Trimming pared 5 bases from V and 9 bases from J, leaving 17 bases between. Germline CDR1 is SGHTA and CDR2 is FQGNSA. CDR3 sequence: CASSGRDILSSPLHF. Written as DNA, the CDR3 is TGTGCCAGCAGCGGCCGGGACATACTGAGTTCACCCCTCCACTTT.

This clonotype was seen repeatedly, ten times or more. The chain uses TRBV7-6 and TRBJ1-4; no firm D call. The CDR3 spans 15 residues. CDR1 SGHVS and CDR2 FNYEAQ come from the germline V gene. V gave up 5 bases and J gave up 6 bases, with 16 bases separating them. The chain's CDR3 is CASSPLKGGDEKLFF. The DNA for the CDR3 is TGTGCCAGCAGCCCTCTTAAGGGCGGGGATGAAAAACTGTTTTTT.

Many counts were recorded for this clonotype. V gene TRBV6-2 or TRBV6-3 combines with J gene TRBJ2-7, with D perhaps TRBD2 (6 bases). From germline, CDR1 is MNHEY and CDR2 SVGEGT. This CDR3 has 12 residues. V lost 8 bases, J lost 12 bases, and 20 bases lay in between. DNA of the CDR3: TGTGCCAGCCACTTGGAGGGACCTCCGCCGTACGTC. It is translated as CASHLEGPPPYV.

This clonotype occurred many times. The V gene is TRBV25-1, the J gene TRBJ1-1, with D hard to call. The germline CDR1 and CDR2 sequences are MGHDK and SYGVNS. Trimming shortened V by 3 bases and J by 5 bases, and 13 bases separated the two germline ends. The CDR3 sequence is 14 residues long. CDR3 amino acids: CASSDRSEWTEAFF. For the CDR3, the DNA is TGTGCCAGCAGTGATCGCAGCGAATGGACTGAAGCTTTCTTT.

This rearrangement joins TRBV5-4 to TRBJ2-3; the match to TRBD2 covers 10 bases. V lost 5 bases, J lost 0 bases, and 6 bases stayed unmatched. The CDR3 spans 16 residues. Germline V gene data show CDR1 as SGHNT and CDR2 as YYREEE (reference sequence). This CDR3 reads CASRIAGGASTDTQYF. The CDR3 DNA is TGTGCCAGCAGAATAGCGGGGGGTGCTAGCACAGATACGCAGTATTTT.

This clonotype was observed many times. The gene calls are TRBV10-3 and TRBJ1-1, with D hard to call. The CDR3 is 14 amino acids. Deletions cut 6 bases from V and 5 bases from J, with 16 bases between. Germline CDR1 reads ENHRY; CDR2 reads SYGVKD. CDR3 region: CAIRQGPMGTEAFF. The CDR3 DNA sequence: TGTGCCATCAGACAAGGGCCCATGGGGACTGAAGCTTTCTTT.

This clonotype was counted many times. The chain employs TRBV20-1 and TRBJ2-7; no clear D gene. The germline V gene has CDR1 DFQATT and CDR2 SNEGSKA (reference sequence). V shed 3 bases and J shed 7 bases, with 13 bases lying between them. The CDR3 contains 12 residues. The DNA of the CDR3 is TGCAGTGCTAGTACGGTTAAAGAAGAGCAGTACTTC. This codes for CSASTVKEEQYF.